This TCR beta chain originates from a study of blood T cell repertoires in COVID-19. The V segment lost 3 bases and the J segment 4 bases; nucleotides outside the gene matches: 8. This CDR3 is built from 16 residues. CDR1 is ENHRY and CDR2 is SYGVKD in the germline V gene. As originally analysed: Estimates of nucleated cell counts were drawn from the amplification of reference gene primers. Profiling relied on immunoSEQ multiplex PCR, and the TCRdb table lists in-frame clones only, not all of them. V and J calls plus clone size are reproduced from that table; the DNA served to infer D and trimming. The profile shows around 170,000 clones, approximately 84% of them singletons.

Sequenced: peripheral blood. The chain employs TRBV10-3 and TRBJ1-5; 8 nucleotides agree with TRBD1. The receptor's source is a man aged 18 to 29 with active or convalescent COVID-19. The CDR3 DNA reads TGTGCCATCAGTGACCGGCGTGGACAGGGTAATCAGCCCCAGCATTTT. Its protein product is CAISDRRGQGNQPQHF.